This passage covers 25 T cell receptor beta chains from one sample sequenced in a study of beta chain features in type 1 diabetes. Whole-study findings and limits: In all four CD4+ subsets, TCRB CDR3 length was significantly, moderately reduced in type 1 diabetes.

cDNA synthesis used the whole RNA isolate, giving expressed TCRB sequences. Some clones are missing from TCRdb's copy, which holds only in-frame ones; the method was immunoSEQ multiplex PCR. The data show 550,000 to 850,000 clones, about an eighth seen once. What these receptors recognize is not known. Sequencing was done on a sample of naive CD4+ T cells from blood. These TCRs come from a man younger than 30 with type 1 diabetes.

The table lists this clone with a few counts. CDR3 amino acids: CASSEQRSLNYGYTF. Here the CDR3 DNA reads TGTGCCAGTAGCGAACAACGGTCTCTTAACTATGGCTACACCTTC. The chain has TRBV19 and TRBJ1-2; D unresolved. Trimming took off 6 bases at V and 1 base at J, with 15 bases between the two ends. CDR3 length equals 15 residues. Germline lookup yields CDR1 LNHDA and CDR2 SQIVND (reference sequence).

This clone was seen only a few times. DNA for the CDR3: TGCGCCAGCAGCCAAGATCGGGCAGCGGGGGCGTCTGGGGAGACCCAGTACTTC. Encoded protein: CASSQDRAAGASGETQYF. This sequence joins TRBV4-1 and TRBJ2-5; 8 nucleotides line up with TRBD2. The CDR3 covers 18 residues. Germline trimming cut 0 bases from V and 5 bases from J; bases unmatched to any gene: 14. The V gene's germline CDR1 is MGHRA and CDR2 YSYEKL.

This clone was detected a few times. This chain links TRBV6-6 with TRBJ2-1, with 10 bases lining up with TRBD2. The J segment lost 5 bases and the V segment lost 6 bases, leaving 7 bases of the junction unmatched. This CDR3 spans 15 amino acids. Germline CDR1 and CDR2: MNHNY and SVGAGI (reference sequence). Written as DNA, the CDR3 is TGTGCCAGCAGCCCGTTTCTAGCGGGAGACAATGAGCAGTTCTTC. This gives the protein CASSPFLAGDNEQFF.

This clone was detected a few times. The chain combines TRBV7-8 with TRBJ2-3, with a tentative D call TRBD2 (5 bases). CDR1 SGHVS and CDR2 FQNEAQ come from the germline V gene. The CDR3 covers 15 residues. V was trimmed by 1 base and J by 0 bases, leaving 8 bases between them. Here the CDR3 reads CASSLVGESTDTQYF. The DNA of the CDR3 is TGTGCCAGCAGCTTAGTCGGGGAAAGCACAGATACGCAGTATTTT.

J is TRBJ2-3 and V is TRBV5-1; D gene unclear. From germline, CDR1 is SGHRS and CDR2 YFSETQ. V was trimmed by 2 bases and J by 3 bases, leaving 7 bases between them. This CDR3 is 13 amino acids long. DNA of the CDR3: TGCGCCAGCAGCTTCGACACGACAGATACGCAGTATTTT. Translating it yields CASSFDTTDTQYF.

This clone has more than one count but fewer than ten. The CDR3 nucleotides are TGTGCCTGGAGAAGGGACGGGGACAGTGGCTACACCTTC. Amino acid sequence: CAWRRDGDSGYTF. The V gene is TRBV30, the J gene TRBJ1-2; 7 bases are a match to TRBD1. V was pared by 3 bases and J by 7 bases, with 8 bases of the junction left unmatched. This CDR3 region has 13 residues. Germline values: CDR1 GTSNPN, CDR2 SVGIG (reference sequence).

This clone was detected a few times. This same CDR3 is encoded by further DNA sequences in the sample. The rearrangement uses TRBV30 and TRBJ2-3; 13 positions agree with TRBD2. The germline V gene has CDR1 GTSNPN and CDR2 SVGIG (reference sequence). The CDR3 extends over 16 amino acids. The J segment lost 1 base and the V segment lost 2 bases, leaving 3 bases of the junction unmatched. DNA of the CDR3: TGTGCCTGGAGTCCGGGGACTAGCGGGGGCACAGATACGCAGTATTTT. This gives the protein CAWSPGTSGGTDTQYF.

The chain recombines TRBV30 with TRBJ1-1, with a tentative D call TRBD1 (5 bases). The CDR3 spans 13 residues. In germline, CDR1 is GTSNPN, CDR2 SVGIG (reference sequence). V was shortened by 1 base and J by 6 bases, with 12 bases between the two germline ends. CDR3 sequence reads: CAWSEGQPSEAFF. The CDR3, as DNA: TGTGCCTGGAGTGAAGGACAACCTTCTGAAGCTTTCTTT.

This clone was observed a few times. V is TRBV27 and J is TRBJ2-3; D gene ambiguous. This CDR3 is 16 amino acids long. The germline CDR1 and CDR2 sequences are MNHEY and SMNVEV (reference sequence). V was trimmed by 2 bases and J by 4 bases, leaving 16 bases between them. Written as DNA, the CDR3 is TGTGCCAGCAGTTTACAGCAAGCGTTTGCCTCAGATACGCAGTATTTT. Translated, it gives CASSLQQAFASDTQYF.

This chain joins TRBV30 and TRBJ1-6, with 7 bases matching TRBD1. CDR3 size: 15 residues. With 2 bases clipped from V and 8 bases from J, the junction kept 9 bases outside the gene matches. Germline V gives CDR1 GTSNPN, CDR2 SVGIG (reference sequence). CDR3 loop: CAWSLIQGLDSPLHF. DNA for the CDR3: TGTGCCTGGAGTCTAATACAGGGGTTAGATTCACCCCTCCACTTT.

This clone was recorded a few times. This chain uses TRBV18 with TRBJ2-7; 10 bases align to TRBD1. The CDR3 spans 15 residues. CDR1 is KGHSH and CDR2 is LQKENI in the germline V gene. The V and J ends lost 6 bases and 1 base, in that order; junction bases with no gene match: 6. As DNA, the CDR3 is TGTGCCAGCTCGACCGGGACAGGGGAATCCTACGAGCAGTACTTC. Protein: CASSTGTGESYEQYF.

V and J are TRBV27 and TRBJ2-3; 7 bases map to TRBD1. The CDR3 sequence is 14 residues long. After removal of 6 bases from V and 5 bases from J, the junction contained 8 bases not matched to a gene. CDR1 MNHEY and CDR2 SMNVEV come from the germline V gene (reference sequence). CDR3: CASRQTGRGDTQYF. The CDR3 DNA sequence: TGTGCCAGCAGACAGACAGGGCGTGGAGATACGCAGTATTTT.

In regard to this clone: Distinct nucleotide sequences in the sample also encode this CDR3. V gene TRBV9 combines with J gene TRBJ2-5; D possibly corresponds to TRBD1 (5 bases). V lost 3 bases, J lost 5 bases, and 5 bases lay in between. The CDR3 runs to 11 residues. The germline V gene has CDR1 SGDLS and CDR2 YYNGEE. This CDR3 reads CASSAGETQYF. In nucleotides, the CDR3 is TGTGCCAGCAGCGCAGGGGAGACCCAGTACTTC. Filled out from reference TRBV9 and TRBJ2-5, the complete variable domain reads DSGVTQTPKHLITATGQRVTLRCSPRSGDLSVYWYQQSLDQGLQFLIQYYNGEERAKGNILERFSAQQFPDLHSELNLSSLELGDSALYFCASSAGETQYFGPGTRLLVL.

In its sample, this clone was seen a few times. The rearrangement joins TRBV4-1 to TRBJ2-7; D unclear. Trimming left V 2 bases short and J 0 bases short, with 11 bases between. This CDR3 comprises 15 residues. Germline CDR1 MGHRA, CDR2 YSYEKL. The CDR3 DNA sequence: TGCGCCAGCAGCCAATTCCATCTTCTCTCCTACGAGCAGTACTTC. Its translation is CASSQFHLLSYEQYF.

V usage is TRBV6-5 and J usage is TRBJ1-2; D call uncertain. Germline V CDR1 and CDR2: MNHEY, SVGAGI. The CDR3 loop spans 14 amino acids. Trimming cost V 4 bases and J 0 bases, with 9 bases left between them. The CDR3, as DNA: TGTGCCAGCAGTTGGGCAGCGTCTAACTATGGCTACACCTTC. Its translation is CASSWAASNYGYTF.

The rearrangement links TRBV6-5 to TRBJ2-5, with D perhaps being TRBD1 or TRBD2 (6 bases each). Trimming took 6 bases from V and 4 from J, leaving 18 bases between them. This CDR3 contains 15 residues. Germline V gene sequence: CDR1 MNHEY, CDR2 SVGAGI. CDR3 DNA sequence: TGTGCCAGCAGGAATTCAACAGGGAGGCGAGAGACCCAGTACTTC. It translates to CASRNSTGRRETQYF.

In this sample, this clone turned up once. The rearrangement joins TRBV4-2 to TRBJ2-2; weak D call: TRBD1 (5 bases). This CDR3 has 16 amino acids. The V end lost 0 bases, the J end lost 4 bases, and 12 bases lay between the germline ends. Germline assignment: CDR1 LGHNA and CDR2 YNFKEQ. The CDR3 protein is CASSQEPGSGTGELFF. CDR3 nucleotides: TGTGCCAGCAGCCAAGAACCAGGGTCGGGCACCGGGGAGCTGTTTTTT.

This chain links TRBV23-1 with TRBJ2-4, with D perhaps matching TRBD1 (5 bases). TRBV23-1 is an ORF for which the function is uncertain. The V end was cut by 3 bases, the J end by 6 bases, with 18 bases between. The CDR3 is made up of 16 amino acids. CDR3 sequence: CASSQRWKQGVNIQYF. DNA of the CDR3: TGCGCCAGCAGTCAGAGGTGGAAGCAAGGGGTAAACATTCAGTACTTC.

This clone has a count of ten or more. The chain has TRBV7-9 and TRBJ2-4; maybe TRBD2 (5 bases). The germline CDR1 and CDR2 sequences are SEHNR and FQNEAQ (reference sequence). The CDR3 contains 11 residues. V lost 5 bases, J lost 9 bases, and 8 bases lay in between. The CDR3 sequence: CASSLEGIQYF. DNA for the CDR3: TGTGCCAGCAGCCTAGAGGGCATTCAGTACTTC.

The rearrangement joins TRBV30 to TRBJ2-1; no clear D. The CDR3 covers 15 residues. Germline V gene data show CDR1 as GTSNPN and CDR2 as SVGIG (reference sequence). The ends were cut back, 0 bases at V and 0 bases at J, with 9 bases in the middle. CDR3 in amino acids: CAWSVLSISYNEQFF. Written as DNA, the CDR3 is TGTGCCTGGAGTGTGCTGTCCATCTCCTACAATGAGCAGTTCTTC. The entire variable domain, with the rest obtained from reference TRBV30 and TRBJ2-1, is as follows: SQTIHQWPATLVQPVGSPLSLECTVEGTSNPNLYWYRQAAGRGLQLLFYSVGIGQISSEVPQNLSASRPQDRQFILSSKKLLLSDSGFYLCAWSVLSISYNEQFFGPGTRLTVL.

The chain uses TRBV7-2 and TRBJ1-5, with D hard to call. Between the trimmed V and J ends, which lost 3 bases and 7 bases, there was a span of 10 bases. Looked up from germline, CDR1 is SGHTA and CDR2 is FQGNSA. This CDR3 is built from 13 residues. The CDR3 DNA reads TGTGCCAGCAGCTTTGGGGATAGCCAGCCCCAGCATTTT. Its translation is CASSFGDSQPQHF.

V gene TRBV2 combines with J gene TRBJ2-1; tentatively, D is TRBD1 or TRBD2 (5 bases each). The CDR3 totals 12 residues. The V gene's germline CDR1 is SNHLY and CDR2 FYNNEI. Deletions cut 5 bases from V and 15 bases from J, with 17 bases between. The CDR3 DNA is TGTGCCAGCAGTCCCCCAGGGCCAGGGAGGTTCTTC. Protein sequence: CASSPPGPGRFF.

The chain has TRBV6-5 and TRBJ2-4; D might be TRBD1 (6 bases). The CDR3 loop spans 14 amino acids. With 4 bases removed from V and 8 bases from J, the gap between germline ends came to 15 bases. In germline, CDR1 is MNHEY, CDR2 SVGAGI. CDR3 region: CASSFIQGHDIQYF. CDR3 sequence (DNA): TGTGCCAGCAGTTTCATACAGGGACACGACATTCAGTACTTC.

The rearrangement links TRBV2 to TRBJ2-5; the D is unclear. The CDR3 length is 11 residues. Trimming pared 10 bases from V and 2 bases from J, leaving 8 bases between. Germline V gene sequence: CDR1 SNHLY, CDR2 FYNNEI. CDR3 loop: CATSTQETQYF. CDR3 bases: TGTGCCACCTCTACGCAAGAGACCCAGTACTTC.

Only a few counts were recorded for this clone. The chain employs TRBV2 and TRBJ1-1; D gene uncertain. CDR1 is SNHLY, CDR2 FYNNEI, per germline. The V end lost 8 bases, the J end lost 1 base, and 5 bases lay between the germline ends. This CDR3 spans 11 amino acids. CDR3 in amino acids: CASGENTEAFF. DNA for the CDR3: TGTGCCAGCGGCGAGAACACTGAAGCTTTCTTT.